This T cell receptor (beta chain) was sequenced during a study of cytomegalovirus exposure and HLA in healthy donors. Assay used: immunoSEQ multiplex PCR; TCRdb lists only in-frame clones, some missing. Of some 110,000 clones listed, around 86% are singletons. Germline assignment: CDR1 GTSNPN and CDR2 SVGIG (reference sequence). CDR3 length equals 13 residues. Whole-study findings and limits: Specificity for CMV antigens was confirmed in vitro for a few of the CMV-associated chains.

In the case of this clone: Its antigen remains unidentified.

This sequence joins TRBV30 and TRBJ2-5; 8 nucleotides agree with TRBD1. Sequencing was performed on PBMCs. The clonotype comes from a man younger than 30 in good health and CMV-seronegative. Written as DNA, the CDR3 is TGTGCTCAGGGTTCAGGGGGCTATGAGACCCAGTACTTC. Protein product: CAQGSGGYETQYF. Complete variable domain (other parts from reference TRBV30 and TRBJ2-5): SQTIHQWPATLVQPVGSPLSLECTVEGTSNPNLYWYRQAAGRGLQLLFYSVGIGQISSEVPQNLSASRPQDRQFILSSKKLLLSDSGFYLCAQGSGGYETQYFGPGTRLLVL.